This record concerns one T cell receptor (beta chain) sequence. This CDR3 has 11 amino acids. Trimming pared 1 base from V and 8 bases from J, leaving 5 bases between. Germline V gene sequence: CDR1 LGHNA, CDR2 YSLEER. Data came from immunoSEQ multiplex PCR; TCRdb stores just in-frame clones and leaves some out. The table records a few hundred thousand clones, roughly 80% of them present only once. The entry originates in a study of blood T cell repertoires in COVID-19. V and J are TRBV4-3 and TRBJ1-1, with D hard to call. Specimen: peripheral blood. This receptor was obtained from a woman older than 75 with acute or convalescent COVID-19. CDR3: CASSQGREAFF. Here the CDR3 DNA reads TGCGCCAGCAGCCAAGGCAGAGAAGCTTTCTTT.